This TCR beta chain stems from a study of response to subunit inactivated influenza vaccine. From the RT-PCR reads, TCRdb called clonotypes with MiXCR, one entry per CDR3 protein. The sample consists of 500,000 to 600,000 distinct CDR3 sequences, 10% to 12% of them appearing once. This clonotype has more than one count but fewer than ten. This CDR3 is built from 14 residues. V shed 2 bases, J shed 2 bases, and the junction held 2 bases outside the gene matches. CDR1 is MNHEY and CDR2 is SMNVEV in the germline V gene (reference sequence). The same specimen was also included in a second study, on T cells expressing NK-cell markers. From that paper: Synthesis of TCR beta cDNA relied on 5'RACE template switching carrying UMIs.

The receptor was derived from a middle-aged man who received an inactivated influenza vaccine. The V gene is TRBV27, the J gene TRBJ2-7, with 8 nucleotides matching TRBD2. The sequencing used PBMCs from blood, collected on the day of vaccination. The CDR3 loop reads CASSLTGGPYEQYF. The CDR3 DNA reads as TGTGCCAGCAGTTTAACGGGAGGGCCCTACGAGCAGTACTTC.